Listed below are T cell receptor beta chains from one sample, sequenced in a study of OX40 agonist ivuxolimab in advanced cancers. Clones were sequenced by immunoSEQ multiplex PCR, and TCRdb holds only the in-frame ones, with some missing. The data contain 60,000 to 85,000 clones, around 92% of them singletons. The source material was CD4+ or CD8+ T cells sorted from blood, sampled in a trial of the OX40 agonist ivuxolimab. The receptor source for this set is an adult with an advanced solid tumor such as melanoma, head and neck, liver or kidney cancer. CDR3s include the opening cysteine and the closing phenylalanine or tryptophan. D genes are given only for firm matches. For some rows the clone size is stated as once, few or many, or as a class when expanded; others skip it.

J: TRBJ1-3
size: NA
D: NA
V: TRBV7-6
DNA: TGTGCCTCGGGGATCTCTGGAAACACCATATATTTT
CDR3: CASGISGNTIYF

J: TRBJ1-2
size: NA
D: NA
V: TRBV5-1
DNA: TGCGCCAGCAGCTTCCTCCCCGGTGGCGTCGGCTACACCTTC
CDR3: CASSFLPGGVGYTF

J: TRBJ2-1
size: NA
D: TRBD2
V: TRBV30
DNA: TGTGCCTGGAGTCTGCGGGGACTAAGCTCCTACAATGAGCAGTTCTTC
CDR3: CAWSLRGLSSYNEQFF

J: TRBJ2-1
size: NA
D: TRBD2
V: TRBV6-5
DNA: TGTGCCAGCACTATACTAGCGGGGGGATACAATGAGCAGTTCTTC
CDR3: CASTILAGGYNEQFF

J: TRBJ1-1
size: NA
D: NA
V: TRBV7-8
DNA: TGTGCCAGCAGCGCCGGGGGCCACACTGAAGCTTTCTTT
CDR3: CASSAGGHTEAFF

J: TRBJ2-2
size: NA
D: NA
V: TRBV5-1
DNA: TGCGCCAGCAGCTTGGACTACCTGAACACCGGGGAGCTGTTTTTT
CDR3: CASSLDYLNTGELFF

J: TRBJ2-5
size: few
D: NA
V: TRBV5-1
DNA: TGCGCCAGCAGCTTGGGAGGGGGGCTGGAGACCCAGTACTTC
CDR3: CASSLGGGLETQYF

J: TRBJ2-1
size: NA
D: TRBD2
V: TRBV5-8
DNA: TGTGCCAGCAGCCCGGGACTAGCGAGATACAATGAGCAGTTCTTC
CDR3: CASSPGLARYNEQFF

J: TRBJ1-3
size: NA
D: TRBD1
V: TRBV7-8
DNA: TGTGCCAGCAGCTTAGGGGGACAGGCGAACACCATATATTTT
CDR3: CASSLGGQANTIYF

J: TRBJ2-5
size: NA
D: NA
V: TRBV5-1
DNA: TGCGCCAGCAGCTTGGGTTTGGCAGAAGCCCGCCAAGAGACCCAGTACTTC
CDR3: CASSLGLAEARQETQYF

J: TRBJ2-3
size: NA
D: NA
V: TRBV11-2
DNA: TGTGCCAGCAGCTTAGGTCCAGGGGGCACAGATACGCAGTATTTT
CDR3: CASSLGPGGTDTQYF

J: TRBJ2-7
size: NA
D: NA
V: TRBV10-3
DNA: TGTGCCACGGGGACACCTACCTACGAGCAGTACTTC
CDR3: CATGTPTYEQYF

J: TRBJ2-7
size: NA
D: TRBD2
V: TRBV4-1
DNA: TGCGCCAGCAGCCGGGGCCCCCTAGCGGGGGCCTCCTACGAGCAGTACTTC
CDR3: CASSRGPLAGASYEQYF

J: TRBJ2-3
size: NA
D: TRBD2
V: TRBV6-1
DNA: TGTGCCAGCAGCACCGGGACTAGTGATGCAGATACGCAGTATTTT
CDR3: CASSTGTSDADTQYF

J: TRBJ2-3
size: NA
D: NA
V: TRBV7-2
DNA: TGTGCCACACTCGAGACTATGCAAGATACGCAGTATTTT
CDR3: CATLETMQDTQYF

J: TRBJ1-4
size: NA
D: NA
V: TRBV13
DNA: TGTGCCAGCAGCCCGAGATTGGGTCCTAATGAAAAACTGTTTTTT
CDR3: CASSPRLGPNEKLFF

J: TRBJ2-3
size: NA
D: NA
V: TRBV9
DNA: TGTGCCAGCAGCCCCCCAGGGGGCGCGGGAGGTACGCAGTATTTT
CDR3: CASSPPGGAGGTQYF

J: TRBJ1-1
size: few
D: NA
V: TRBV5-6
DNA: TGTGCCAGCAGCCCCGGGACATCGGGTGAAGCTTTCTTT
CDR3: CASSPGTSGEAFF

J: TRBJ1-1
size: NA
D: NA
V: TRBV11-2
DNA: TGTGCCAGCAGCTTAGATAGGCCCGGACCCGGGGGCACTGAAGCTTTCTTT
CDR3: CASSLDRPGPGGTEAFF

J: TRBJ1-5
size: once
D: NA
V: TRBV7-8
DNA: TGTGCCAGCAGCCCTAACCACCGGGATCTCAATCAGCCCCAGCATTTT
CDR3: CASSPNHRDLNQPQHF

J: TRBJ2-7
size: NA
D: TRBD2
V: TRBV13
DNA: TGTGCCAGCAGACTAACTAGCGGGGGGTCCTACGAGCAGTACTTC
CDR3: CASRLTSGGSYEQYF

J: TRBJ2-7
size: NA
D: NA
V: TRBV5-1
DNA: TGCGCCAGCAGCCTCGCCGGGGGGCGCGAGCAGTACTTC
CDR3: CASSLAGGREQYF

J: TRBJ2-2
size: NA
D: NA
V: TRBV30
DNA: TGTGCCTACGGGGGGCCCACCGGGGAGCTGTTTTTT
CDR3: CAYGGPTGELFF

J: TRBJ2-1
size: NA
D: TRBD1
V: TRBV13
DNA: TGTGCCAGCAGCCCCACAGGGGATGAGCAGTTCTTC
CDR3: CASSPTGDEQFF

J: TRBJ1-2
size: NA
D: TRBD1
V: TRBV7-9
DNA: TGTGCCAGCAGCCCCAGGGACAGGGGCTATGGCTACACCTTC
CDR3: CASSPRDRGYGYTF

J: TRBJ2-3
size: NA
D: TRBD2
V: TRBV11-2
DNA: TGTGCCAGCAGCCAAACGGGGGGGCTGCTGGAAAAGTGGTATTTT
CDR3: CASSQTGGLLEKWYF

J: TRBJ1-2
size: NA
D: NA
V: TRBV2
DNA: TGTGCCAGCAGTGAGGGCAGGGTCTACTATGGCTACACCTTC
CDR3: CASSEGRVYYGYTF

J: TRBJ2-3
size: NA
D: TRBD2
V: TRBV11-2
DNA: TGTGCCAGCAGCCCACTAGCGGGGAGAGATACGCAGTATTTT
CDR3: CASSPLAGRDTQYF

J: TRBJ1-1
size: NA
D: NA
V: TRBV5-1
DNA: TGCGCCAGCAGCTTGGAGCGGGTAGATCGGACTGAAGCTTTCTTT
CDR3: CASSLERVDRTEAFF

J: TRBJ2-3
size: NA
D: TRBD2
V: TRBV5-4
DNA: TGTGCCAGCAGCTTGGATGGTCGGGGGGACCATACGCAGTATTTT
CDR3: CASSLDGRGDHTQYF

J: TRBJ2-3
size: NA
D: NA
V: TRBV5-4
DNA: TGTGCCAGCAGCGCCCCAGGGGATGGAGATACGCAGTATTTT
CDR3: CASSAPGDGDTQYF

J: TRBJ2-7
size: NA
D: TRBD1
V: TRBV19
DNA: TGTGCCAGTAGTATAGGGGGACAGGGGGCCTACGAGCAGTACTTC
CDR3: CASSIGGQGAYEQYF

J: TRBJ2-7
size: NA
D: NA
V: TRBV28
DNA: TGTGCCAGCAGTCTCCCCTCGACAGGTAACCCCTACGAGCAGTACTTC
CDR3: CASSLPSTGNPYEQYF

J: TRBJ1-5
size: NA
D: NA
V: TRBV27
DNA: TGTGCCAGCAGTTTTACAGGGAATCAGCCCCAGCATTTT
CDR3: CASSFTGNQPQHF

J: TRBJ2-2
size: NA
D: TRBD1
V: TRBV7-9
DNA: TGTGCCAGCAGCTTAGGGACAGGGGTTACCGGGGAGCTGTTTTTT
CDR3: CASSLGTGVTGELFF

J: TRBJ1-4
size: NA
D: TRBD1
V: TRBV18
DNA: TGTGCCAGCTCACCCGGGACAGGGGGTGAAAAACTGTTTTTT
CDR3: CASSPGTGGEKLFF

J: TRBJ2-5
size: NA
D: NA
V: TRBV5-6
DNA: TGTGCCAGCAGCGTACTACAGGGATCCCCAGAGACCCAGTACTTC
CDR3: CASSVLQGSPETQYF

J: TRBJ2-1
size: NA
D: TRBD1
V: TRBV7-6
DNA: TGTGCCAGCAGCCCAACAGGGGTCGGGAATTACAATGAGCAGTTCTTC
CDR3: CASSPTGVGNYNEQFF

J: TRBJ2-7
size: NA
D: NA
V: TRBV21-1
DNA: TGTGCCAGCCCAACAGGGGGGGATTGCGAGCAGTACTTC
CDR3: CASPTGGDCEQYF

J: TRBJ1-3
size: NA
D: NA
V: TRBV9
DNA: TGTGCCAGCAGCGTAGGAGGGACTGGAAACACCATATATTTT
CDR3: CASSVGGTGNTIYF

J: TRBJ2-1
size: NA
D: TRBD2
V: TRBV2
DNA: TGTGCCAGCAGTGAAATAGCGGGGGCCGCGAATGAGCAGTTCTTC
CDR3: CASSEIAGAANEQFF

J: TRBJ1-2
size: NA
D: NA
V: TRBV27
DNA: TGTGCCAGCAGTTTATTTCACCGGGACGGGAACGGCTACACCTTC
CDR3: CASSLFHRDGNGYTF

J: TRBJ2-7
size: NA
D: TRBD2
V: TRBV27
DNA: TGTGCCAGCAGTTTATTTCAGGGACTAGTGTTCTGCGAGCAGTACTTC
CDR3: CASSLFQGLVFCEQYF

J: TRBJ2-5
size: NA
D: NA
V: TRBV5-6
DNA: TGTGCCAGCAGCTTGCCACATGGGGGGCCTCAAGAGACCCAGTACTTC
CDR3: CASSLPHGGPQETQYF

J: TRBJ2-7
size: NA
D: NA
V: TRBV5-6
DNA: TGTGCCAGCAGCTTGGGTGGGAGCACCTACGAGCAGTACTTC
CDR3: CASSLGGSTYEQYF

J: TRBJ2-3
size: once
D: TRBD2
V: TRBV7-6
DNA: TGTGCCAGTACCGGATTAGCGGGGGGAGCAGATACGCAGTATTTT
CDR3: CASTGLAGGADTQYF

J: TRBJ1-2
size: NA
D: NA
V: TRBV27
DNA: TGTGCCAGCAGTTTGACAGGATCTAAGAGTGGCTACACCTTC
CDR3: CASSLTGSKSGYTF

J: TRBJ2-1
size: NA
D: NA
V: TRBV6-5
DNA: TGTGCCAGCAGTTCCCGTGGGCCCGCCGCGGGTGAGCAGTTCTTC
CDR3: CASSSRGPAAGEQFF

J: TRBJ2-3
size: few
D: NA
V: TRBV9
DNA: TGTGCCAGCAGCGGATGGGGGGGCATAGGAGATACGCAGTATTTT
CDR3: CASSGWGGIGDTQYF

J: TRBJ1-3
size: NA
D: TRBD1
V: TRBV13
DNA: TGTGCCAGCAGCCGCAGGGGGGAGGCAGGAAACACCATATATTTT
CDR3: CASSRRGEAGNTIYF

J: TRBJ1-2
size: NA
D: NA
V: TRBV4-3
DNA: TGCGCCAGCAGCCAAGAGAGGGGGGGGTATGGCTACACCTTC
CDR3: CASSQERGGYGYTF

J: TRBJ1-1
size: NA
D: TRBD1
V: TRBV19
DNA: TGTGCCAGTAGTATAGATCCGTCGACAGGGGGGACTGAAGCTTTCTTT
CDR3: CASSIDPSTGGTEAFF

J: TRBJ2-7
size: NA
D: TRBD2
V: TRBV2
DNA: TGTGCCAGCAGTAAAGGACTAGCGGGGCCCTACGAGCAGTACTTC
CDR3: CASSKGLAGPYEQYF

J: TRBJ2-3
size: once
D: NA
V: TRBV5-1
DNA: TGCGCCAGCAGCCTGGACTCCCGGGTAGCTCCAGATACGCAGTATTTT
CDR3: CASSLDSRVAPDTQYF

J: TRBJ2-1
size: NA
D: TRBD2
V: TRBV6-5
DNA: TGTGCCAGCACGCGGGGGGGGGCGAGCGATGAGCAGTTCTTC
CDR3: CASTRGGASDEQFF

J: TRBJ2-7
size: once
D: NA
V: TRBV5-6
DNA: TGTGCCAGCAGCAAGACAAACACCTACGAGCAGTACTTC
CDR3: CASSKTNTYEQYF

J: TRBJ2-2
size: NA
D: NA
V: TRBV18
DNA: TGTGCCAGCTCACCTTACGACTCGAACACCGGGGAGCTGTTTTTT
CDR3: CASSPYDSNTGELFF

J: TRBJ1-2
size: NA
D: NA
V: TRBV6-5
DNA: TGTGCCAGCAGTTACTCCGAGGGTAACTATGGCTACACCTTC
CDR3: CASSYSEGNYGYTF

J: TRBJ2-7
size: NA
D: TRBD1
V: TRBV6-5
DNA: TGTGCCAGCAGTTACTCGGACAGGGTGAGGAACGAGCAGTACTTC
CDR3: CASSYSDRVRNEQYF

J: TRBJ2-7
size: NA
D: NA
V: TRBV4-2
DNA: TGTGCCAGCAGCCAAGTATACGCCACCTACGAGCAGTACTTC
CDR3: CASSQVYATYEQYF